This T cell receptor beta chain originates from a study of shared clonotypes between healthy human individuals. Healthy HIV-negative adults without recent acute infections or vaccinations served as donors. Genomic DNA came from around 100 million PBMCs in unsorted samples. This clone turned up a few times. Other DNA sequences within the sample encode an identical CDR3. This was a deep-level run. Some clones are missing from TCRdb's copy, which holds only in-frame ones; the method was immunoSEQ multiplex PCR. Found here are roughly 490,000 clones, less than 80% of them singletons; the top ten hold roughly 13%. V was pared by 3 bases and J by 4 bases, with 2 bases between. Germline V CDR1 and CDR2: DFQATT, SNEGSKA (reference sequence). CDR3 length equals 10 residues.

This chain links TRBV20-1 with TRBJ2-3; no definite D call. The receptor's source is a woman aged 40 to 50 in good health. Some clones in this sample may be carry-over from other donors' samples. The sample taken for sequencing was PBMCs. The CDR3 sequence: CSASPDTQYF. CDR3 in DNA: TGCAGTGCTAGCCCAGATACGCAGTATTTT.